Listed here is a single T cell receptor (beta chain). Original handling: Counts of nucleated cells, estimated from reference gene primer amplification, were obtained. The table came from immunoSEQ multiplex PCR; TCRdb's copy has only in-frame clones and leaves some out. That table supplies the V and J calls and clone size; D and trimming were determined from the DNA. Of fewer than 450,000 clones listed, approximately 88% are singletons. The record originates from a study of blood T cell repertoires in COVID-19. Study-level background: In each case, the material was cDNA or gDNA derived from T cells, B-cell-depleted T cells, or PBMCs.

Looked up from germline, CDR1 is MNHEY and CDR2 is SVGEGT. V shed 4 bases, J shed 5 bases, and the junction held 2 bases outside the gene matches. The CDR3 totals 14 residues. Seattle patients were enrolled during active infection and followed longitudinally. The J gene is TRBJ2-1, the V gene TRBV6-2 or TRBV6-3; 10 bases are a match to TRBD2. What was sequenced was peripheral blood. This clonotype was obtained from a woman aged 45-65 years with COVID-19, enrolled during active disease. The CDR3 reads CASSLLAGHNEQFF. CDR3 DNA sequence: TGTGCCAGCAGTTTACTAGCGGGGCACAATGAGCAGTTCTTC.